This TCR beta chain was recorded in a study of blood T cell repertoires in COVID-19 (TCRdb year 2020). Context from the whole study: The collaborator samples originated in the United States, Italy and Spain and spanned the acute and convalescent phases of COVID-19. The prospective study material was composed of cDNA or gDNA derived from T cells, B-cell-depleted T cells, or PBMCs. Subjects who had been exposed to COVID-19, were actively infected with it, or had recovered from it provided the deeply sampled blood TCRbeta repertoires that made up the dataset. The repertoires were released in a freely available public database intended as a resource for research on the immune response to SARS-CoV-2. The samples were drawn from two sources: the first 160 participants of the ongoing ImmuneRACE study, and approximately 1,300 subjects contributed by 6 global collaborators. The sample metadata nearly always contained a de-identified subject ID, COVID-19 status, age in years and sex. Where HLA class I and class II types were available, the types were taken from metadata supplied by the sample provider, not from assay-based typing.

What the authors observed across the whole study: The quantity of clinical and demographic metadata differed by source and by participant and was supplied without curation.

Collaborating institutions collected whole blood in K2EDTA tubes following their own protocols. Collaborator samples were shipped for TCRbeta analysis as frozen whole blood, isolated PBMCs, or DNA extracted from either sample type. This clone was recorded a few times. Its antigen target is currently unknown. No base qualities exist here, and no much larger clone lies one base off it. The CDR3 sequence holds 16 residues, the cysteine and phenylalanine included. The CDR3 DNA has 48 bases and is translated from base 1. V and J are truncated by 7 bases and 0 bases respectively, leaving an intervening sequence of 16 bases. The germline V gene gives CDR1 as MGHDK and CDR2 as SYGVNS. The immunoSEQ Assay, a bias-controlled multiplex PCR, was used to amplify TCRbeta CDR3 regions from genomic DNA. Regarding the original processing steps: Nucleated cell counts per sample were estimated from amplification of reference gene primers within the assay. To quantify the absolute abundance of each unique TCRbeta CDR3 rearrangement, sequence reads were collapsed and filtered. For each sample, productive Simpson clonality was calculated as the square root of Simpson's diversity index across productive rearrangements. In its TCRdb copy, this immuneACCESS table keeps in-frame sequences only and misses some clones. Where compared with another copy, unresolved V genes explain less than half of these, and the others have no known cause. The D gene and trimming were derived from the DNA, and the V and J assignments and clone size from that table. A total of more than 95,000 clones appear in this sample, roughly nine tenths of them only once. The leading ten clones occupy under 2% of the sample.

This receptor was taken from a human donor with active COVID-19. The donor label of this sample is uncertain. The material sequenced was peripheral blood. The chain couples TRBV25-1 to TRBJ1-3; the D gene is possibly TRBD1, with 5 bases matching. The CDR3 protein is CASTTGLLSSGNTIYF. The nucleotide sequence is TGTGCCAGCACCACGGGACTCCTGAGCTCTGGAAACACCATATATTTT.